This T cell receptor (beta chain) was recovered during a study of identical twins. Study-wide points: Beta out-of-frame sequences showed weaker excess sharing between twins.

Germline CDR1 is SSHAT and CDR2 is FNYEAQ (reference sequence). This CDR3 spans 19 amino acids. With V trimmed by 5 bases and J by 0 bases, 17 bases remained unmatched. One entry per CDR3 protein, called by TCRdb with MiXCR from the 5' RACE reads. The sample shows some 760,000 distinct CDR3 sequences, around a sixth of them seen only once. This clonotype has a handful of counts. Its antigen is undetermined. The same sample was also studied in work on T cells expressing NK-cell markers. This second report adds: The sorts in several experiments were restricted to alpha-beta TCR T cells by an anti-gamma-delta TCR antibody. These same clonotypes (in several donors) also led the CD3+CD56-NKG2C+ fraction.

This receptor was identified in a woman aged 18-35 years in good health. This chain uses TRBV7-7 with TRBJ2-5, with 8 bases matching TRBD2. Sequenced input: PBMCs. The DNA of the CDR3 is TGTGCCAGCAGCGTCACTAGCGGCGATCGATCTCCGTACCAAGAGACCCAGTACTTC. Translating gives CASSVTSGDRSPYQETQYF.